This T cell receptor (beta chain) was found in a study of CD8+CD57+ T cells in acquired aplastic anemia. The V and J ends lost 3 bases and 10 bases, in that order; junction bases with no gene match: 4. The length of the CDR3 is 14 residues. Whole-study results and caveats: Controls did not differ significantly from patients in CD8+ Simpson's diversity.

In patients chosen for sequencing, flow cytometry had shown CD8+CD57+ cell expansion. Worth noting for this clonotype: Its matching antigen is unknown.

For CDR3 and TCR beta VDJ profiling, genomic DNA was the template used. TCRdb reprocessed the reads with MiXCR, giving one entry per CDR3 protein. The sample comprises some 170,000 distinct CDR3 sequences, roughly 48% of which are singletons, and 1.1% rests with the top ten. The V and J genes are TRBV12-3 or TRBV12-4 and TRBJ1-6; 9 positions agree with TRBD1. What was sequenced was sorted CD4+, CD8+, or CD8+CD57+ T cells (not recorded which) from PBMCs. The receptor was isolated from a human donor with aplastic anemia. This CDR3 is CASSLGTGLSPLHF. The CDR3 DNA is TGTGCCAGCAGTTTGGGGACAGGGTTGTCACCCCTCCACTTT.